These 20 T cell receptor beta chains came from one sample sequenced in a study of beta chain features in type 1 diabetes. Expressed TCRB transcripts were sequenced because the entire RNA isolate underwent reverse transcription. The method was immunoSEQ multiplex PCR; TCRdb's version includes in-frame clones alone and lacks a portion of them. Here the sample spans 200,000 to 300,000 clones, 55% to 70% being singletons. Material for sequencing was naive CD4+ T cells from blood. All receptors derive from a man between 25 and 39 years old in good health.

CDR3 sequence: CASARSLGDTDTQYF. CDR3 DNA: TGCGCCAGCGCCAGGAGTTTAGGGGACACAGATACGCAGTATTTT. This chain uses TRBV4-3 with TRBJ2-3, with a possible D match to TRBD1 (5 bases). V dropped 8 bases and J dropped 2 bases, with 17 bases sitting between them. The CDR3 extends over 15 amino acids. Germline CDR1 is LGHNA and CDR2 is YSLEER.

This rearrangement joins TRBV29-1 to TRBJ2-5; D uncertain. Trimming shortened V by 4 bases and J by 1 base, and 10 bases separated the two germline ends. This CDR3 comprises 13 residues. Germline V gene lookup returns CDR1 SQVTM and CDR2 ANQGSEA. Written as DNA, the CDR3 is TGCAGCGTTGTCCCCAGGTTCCAAGAGACCCAGTACTTC. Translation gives CSVVPRFQETQYF.

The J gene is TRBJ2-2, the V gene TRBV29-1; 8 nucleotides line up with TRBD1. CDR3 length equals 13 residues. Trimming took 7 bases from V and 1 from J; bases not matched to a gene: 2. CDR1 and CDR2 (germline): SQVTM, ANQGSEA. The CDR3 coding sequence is TGCAGCGCCGGGACAGGGAACACCGGGGAGCTGTTTTTT. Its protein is CSAGTGNTGELFF.

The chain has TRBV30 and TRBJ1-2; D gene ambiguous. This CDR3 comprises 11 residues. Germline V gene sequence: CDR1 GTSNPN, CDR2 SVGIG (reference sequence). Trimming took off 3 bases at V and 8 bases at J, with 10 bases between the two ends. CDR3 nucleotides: TGTGCCTGGAGCGAGAGTGGCGGCTACACCTTC. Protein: CAWSESGGYTF. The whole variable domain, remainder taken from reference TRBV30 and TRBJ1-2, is SQTIHQWPATLVQPVGSPLSLECTVEGTSNPNLYWYRQAAGRGLQLLFYSVGIGQISSEVPQNLSASRPQDRQFILSSKKLLLSDSGFYLCAWSESGGYTFGSGTRLTVV.

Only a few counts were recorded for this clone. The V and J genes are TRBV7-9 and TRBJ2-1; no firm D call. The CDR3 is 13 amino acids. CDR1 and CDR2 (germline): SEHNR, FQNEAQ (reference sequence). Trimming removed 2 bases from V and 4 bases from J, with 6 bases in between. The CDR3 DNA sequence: TGTGCCAGCAGCTTAATCGGGTACAATGAGCAGTTCTTC. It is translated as CASSLIGYNEQFF.

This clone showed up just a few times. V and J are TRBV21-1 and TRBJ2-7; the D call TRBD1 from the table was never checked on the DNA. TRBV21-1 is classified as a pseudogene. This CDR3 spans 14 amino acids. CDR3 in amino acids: CASSKYRRTYEQYF. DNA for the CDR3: TGTGCCAGCAGCAAGTACAGACGGACCTACGAGCAGTACTTC.

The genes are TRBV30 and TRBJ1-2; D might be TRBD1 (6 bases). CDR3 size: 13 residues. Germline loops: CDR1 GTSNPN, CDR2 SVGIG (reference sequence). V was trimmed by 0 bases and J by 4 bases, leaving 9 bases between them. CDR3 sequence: CAWSVTGTYGYTF. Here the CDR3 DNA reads TGTGCCTGGAGTGTAACAGGGACCTATGGCTACACCTTC.

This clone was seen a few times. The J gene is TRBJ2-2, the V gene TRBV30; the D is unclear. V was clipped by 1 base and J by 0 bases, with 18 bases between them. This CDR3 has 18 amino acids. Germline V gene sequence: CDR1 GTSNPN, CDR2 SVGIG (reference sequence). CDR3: CAWSALADFAANTGELFF. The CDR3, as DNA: TGTGCCTGGAGTGCCCTCGCCGACTTCGCTGCGAACACCGGGGAGCTGTTTTTT.

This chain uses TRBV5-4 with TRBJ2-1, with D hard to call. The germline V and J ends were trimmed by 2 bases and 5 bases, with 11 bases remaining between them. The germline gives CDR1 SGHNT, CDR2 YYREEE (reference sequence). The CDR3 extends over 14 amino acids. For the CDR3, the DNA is TGTGCCAGCAGCTTTGACGTGATTAACAATGAGCAGTTCTTC. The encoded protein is CASSFDVINNEQFF.

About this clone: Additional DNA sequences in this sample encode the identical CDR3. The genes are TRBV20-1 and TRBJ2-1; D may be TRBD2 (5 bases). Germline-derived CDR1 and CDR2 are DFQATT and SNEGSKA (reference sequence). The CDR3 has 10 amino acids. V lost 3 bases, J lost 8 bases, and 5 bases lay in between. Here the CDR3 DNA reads TGCAGTGCTAGGCGGGATGAGCAGTTCTTC. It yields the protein CSARRDEQFF.

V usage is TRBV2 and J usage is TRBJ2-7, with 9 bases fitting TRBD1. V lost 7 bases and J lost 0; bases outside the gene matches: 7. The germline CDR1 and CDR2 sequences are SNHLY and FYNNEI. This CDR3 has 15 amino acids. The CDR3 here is CASIPDRGPSYEQYF. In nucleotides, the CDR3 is TGTGCCAGCATTCCGGACAGGGGACCCTCCTACGAGCAGTACTTC.

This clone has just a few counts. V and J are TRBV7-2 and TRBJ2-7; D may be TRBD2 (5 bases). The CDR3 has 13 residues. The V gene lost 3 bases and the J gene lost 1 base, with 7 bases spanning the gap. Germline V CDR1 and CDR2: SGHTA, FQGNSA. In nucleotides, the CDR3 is TGTGCCAGCAGCTTTCAGCGGTCCTACGAGCAGTACTTC. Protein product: CASSFQRSYEQYF. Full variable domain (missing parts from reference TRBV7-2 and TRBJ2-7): GAGVSQSPSNKVTEKGKDVELRCDPISGHTALYWYRQSLGQGLEFLIYFQGNSAPDKSGLPSDRFSAERTGGSVSTLTIQRTQQEDSAVYLCASSFQRSYEQYFGPGTRLTVT.

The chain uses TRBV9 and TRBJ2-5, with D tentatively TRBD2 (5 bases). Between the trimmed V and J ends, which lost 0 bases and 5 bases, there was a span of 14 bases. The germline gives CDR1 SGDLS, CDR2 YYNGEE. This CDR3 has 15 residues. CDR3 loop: CASSVDLDFEETQYF. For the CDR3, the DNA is TGTGCCAGCAGCGTAGATCTGGACTTTGAGGAGACCCAGTACTTC.

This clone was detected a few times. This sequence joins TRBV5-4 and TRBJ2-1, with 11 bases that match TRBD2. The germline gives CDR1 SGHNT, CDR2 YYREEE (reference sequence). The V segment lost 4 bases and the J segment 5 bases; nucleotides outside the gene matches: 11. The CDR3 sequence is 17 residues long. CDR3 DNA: TGTGCCAGCAGCCCTGGAGCCTTGACTAGCGGGAACAATGAGCAGTTCTTC. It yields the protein CASSPGALTSGNNEQFF.

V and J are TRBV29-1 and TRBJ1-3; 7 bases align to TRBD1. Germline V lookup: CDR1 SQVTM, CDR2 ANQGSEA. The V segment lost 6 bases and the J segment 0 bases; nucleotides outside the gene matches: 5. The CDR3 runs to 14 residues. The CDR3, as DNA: TGCAGCGTCGCCAGGGGGTTCTCTGGAAACACCATATATTTT. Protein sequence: CSVARGFSGNTIYF.

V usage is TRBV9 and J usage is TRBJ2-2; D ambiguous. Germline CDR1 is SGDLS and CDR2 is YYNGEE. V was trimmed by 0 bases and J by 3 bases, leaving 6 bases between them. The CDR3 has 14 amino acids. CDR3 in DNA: TGTGCCAGCAGCGTAGCCAGTGACACCGGGGAGCTGTTTTTT. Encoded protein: CASSVASDTGELFF.

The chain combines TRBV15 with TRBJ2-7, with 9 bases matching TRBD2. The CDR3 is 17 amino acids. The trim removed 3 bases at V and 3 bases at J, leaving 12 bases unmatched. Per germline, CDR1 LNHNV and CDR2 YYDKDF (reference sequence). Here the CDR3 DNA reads TGTGCCACCAGCAGGGTAGCGGGAGCAGGAGTGATCTACGAGCAGTACTTC. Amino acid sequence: CATSRVAGAGVIYEQYF.

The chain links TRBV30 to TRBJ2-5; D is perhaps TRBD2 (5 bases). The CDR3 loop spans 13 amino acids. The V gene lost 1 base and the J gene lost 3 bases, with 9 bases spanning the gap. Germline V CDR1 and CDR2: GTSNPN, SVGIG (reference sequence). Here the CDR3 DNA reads TGTGCCTGGAGTGGAGGGTCCAAAGAGACCCAGTACTTC. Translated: CAWSGGSKETQYF.

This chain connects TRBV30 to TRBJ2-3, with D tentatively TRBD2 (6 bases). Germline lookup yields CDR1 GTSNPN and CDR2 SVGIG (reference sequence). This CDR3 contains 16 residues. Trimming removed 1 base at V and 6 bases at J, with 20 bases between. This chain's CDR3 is CAWSGIFLGTRDTQYF. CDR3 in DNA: TGTGCCTGGAGTGGAATATTCTTAGGGACTCGGGATACGCAGTATTTT.

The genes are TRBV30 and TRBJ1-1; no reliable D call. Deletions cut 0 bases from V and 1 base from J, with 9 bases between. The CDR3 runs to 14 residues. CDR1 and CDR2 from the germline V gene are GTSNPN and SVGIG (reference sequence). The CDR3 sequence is CAWSVLAGNTEAFF. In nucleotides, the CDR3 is TGTGCCTGGAGTGTACTGGCGGGGAACACTGAAGCTTTCTTT.